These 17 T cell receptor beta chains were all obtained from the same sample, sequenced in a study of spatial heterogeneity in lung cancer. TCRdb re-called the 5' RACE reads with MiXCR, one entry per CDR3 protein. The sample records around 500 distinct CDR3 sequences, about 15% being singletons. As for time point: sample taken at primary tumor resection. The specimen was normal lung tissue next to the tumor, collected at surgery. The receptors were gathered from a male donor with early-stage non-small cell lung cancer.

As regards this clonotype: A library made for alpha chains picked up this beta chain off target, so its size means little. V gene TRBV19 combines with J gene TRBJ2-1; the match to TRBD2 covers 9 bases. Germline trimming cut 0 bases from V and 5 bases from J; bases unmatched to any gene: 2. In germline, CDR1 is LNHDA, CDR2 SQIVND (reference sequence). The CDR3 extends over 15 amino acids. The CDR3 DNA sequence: TGTGCCAGTAGTATAGAGCGGGAGGGGAACAATGAGCAGTTCTTC. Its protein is CASSIEREGNNEQFF.

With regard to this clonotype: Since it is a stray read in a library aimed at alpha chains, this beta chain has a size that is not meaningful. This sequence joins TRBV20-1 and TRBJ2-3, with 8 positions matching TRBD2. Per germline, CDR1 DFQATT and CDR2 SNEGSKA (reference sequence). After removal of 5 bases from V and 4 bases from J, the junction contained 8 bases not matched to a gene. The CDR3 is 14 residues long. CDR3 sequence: CSASGGGGSDTQYF. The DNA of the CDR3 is TGCAGTGCTTCCGGTGGCGGGGGGTCAGATACGCAGTATTTT.

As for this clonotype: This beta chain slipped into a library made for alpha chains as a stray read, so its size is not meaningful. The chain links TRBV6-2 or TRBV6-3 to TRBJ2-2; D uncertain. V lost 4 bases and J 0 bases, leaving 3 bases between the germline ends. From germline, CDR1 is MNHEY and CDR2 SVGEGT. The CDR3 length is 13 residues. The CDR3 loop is CASSLANTGELFF. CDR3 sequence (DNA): TGTGCCAGCAGTTTGGCGAACACCGGGGAGCTGTTTTTT.

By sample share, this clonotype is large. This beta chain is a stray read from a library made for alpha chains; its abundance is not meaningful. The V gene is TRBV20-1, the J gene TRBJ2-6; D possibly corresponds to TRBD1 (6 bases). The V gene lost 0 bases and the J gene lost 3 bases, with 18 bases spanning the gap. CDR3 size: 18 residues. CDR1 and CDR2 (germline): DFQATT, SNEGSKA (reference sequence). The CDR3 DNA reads TGCAGTGCTAGAGAGGCAGGGGTAGGGGTAAATGGGGCCAACGTCCTGACTTTC. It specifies CSAREAGVGVNGANVLTF.

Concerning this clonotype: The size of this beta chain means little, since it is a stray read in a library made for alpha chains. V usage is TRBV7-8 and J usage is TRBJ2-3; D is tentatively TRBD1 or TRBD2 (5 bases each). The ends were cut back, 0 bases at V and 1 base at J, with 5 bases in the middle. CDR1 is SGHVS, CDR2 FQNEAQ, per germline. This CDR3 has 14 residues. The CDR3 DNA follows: TGTGCCAGCAGCTTAGCGGGGGGCACAGATACGCAGTATTTT. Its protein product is CASSLAGGTDTQYF.

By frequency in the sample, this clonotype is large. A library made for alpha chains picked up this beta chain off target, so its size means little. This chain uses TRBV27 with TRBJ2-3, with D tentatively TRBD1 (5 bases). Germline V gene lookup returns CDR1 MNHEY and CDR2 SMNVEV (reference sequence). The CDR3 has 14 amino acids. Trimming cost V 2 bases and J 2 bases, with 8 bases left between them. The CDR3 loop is CASSLDRSTDTQYF. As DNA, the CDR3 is TGTGCCAGCAGTTTAGACAGATCCACAGATACGCAGTATTTT.

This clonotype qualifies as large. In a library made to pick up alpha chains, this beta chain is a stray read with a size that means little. In DNA form, the CDR3 reads TGTGCCAGCAGTCTAGCGGGGGGTGTGCAGTATTTT. Translation: CASSLAGGVQYF. The rearrangement joins TRBV7-9 to TRBJ2-3; 11 nucleotides line up with TRBD2. Germline trimming cut 6 bases from V and 11 bases from J; bases unmatched to any gene: 4. Germline CDR1 reads SEHNR; CDR2 reads FQNEAQ (reference sequence). CDR3 length equals 12 residues.

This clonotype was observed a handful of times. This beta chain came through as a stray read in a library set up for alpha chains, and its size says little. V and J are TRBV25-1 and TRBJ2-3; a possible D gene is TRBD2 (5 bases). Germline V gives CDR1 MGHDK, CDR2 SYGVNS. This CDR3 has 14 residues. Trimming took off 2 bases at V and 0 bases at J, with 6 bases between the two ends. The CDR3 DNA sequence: TGTGCCAGCAGTGAAGAGGGTAGCACAGATACGCAGTATTTT. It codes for CASSEEGSTDTQYF. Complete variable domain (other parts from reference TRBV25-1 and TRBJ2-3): EADIYQTPRYLVIGTGKKITLECSQTMGHDKMYWYQQDPGMELHLIHYSYGVNSTEKGDLSSESTVSRIRTEHFPLTLESARPSHTSQYLCASSEEGSTDTQYFGPGTRLTVL.

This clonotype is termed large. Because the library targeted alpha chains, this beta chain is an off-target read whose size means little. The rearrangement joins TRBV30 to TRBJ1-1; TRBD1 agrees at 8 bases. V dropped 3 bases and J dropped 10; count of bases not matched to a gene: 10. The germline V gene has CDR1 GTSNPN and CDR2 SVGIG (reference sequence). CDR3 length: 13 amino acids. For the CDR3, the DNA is TGTGCCTGGAGGGACAGGGCTAATTTTGGAGCTTTCTTT. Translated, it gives CAWRDRANFGAFF.

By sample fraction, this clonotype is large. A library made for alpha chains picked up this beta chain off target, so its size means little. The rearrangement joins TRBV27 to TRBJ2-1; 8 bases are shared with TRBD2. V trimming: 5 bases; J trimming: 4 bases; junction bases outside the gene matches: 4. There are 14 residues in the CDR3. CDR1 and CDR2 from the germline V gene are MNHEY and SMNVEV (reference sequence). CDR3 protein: CASSIAGTYNEQFF. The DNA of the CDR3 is TGTGCCAGCAGTATAGCGGGAACATACAATGAGCAGTTCTTC.

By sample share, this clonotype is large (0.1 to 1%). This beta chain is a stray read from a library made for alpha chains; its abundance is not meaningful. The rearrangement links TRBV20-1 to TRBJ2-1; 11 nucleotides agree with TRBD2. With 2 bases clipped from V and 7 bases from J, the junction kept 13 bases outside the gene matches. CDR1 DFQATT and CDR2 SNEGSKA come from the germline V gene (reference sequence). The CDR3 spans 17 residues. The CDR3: CSARHNPGLAAYNEQFF. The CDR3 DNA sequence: TGCAGTGCTAGACACAACCCGGGACTAGCGGCGTATAATGAGCAGTTCTTC.

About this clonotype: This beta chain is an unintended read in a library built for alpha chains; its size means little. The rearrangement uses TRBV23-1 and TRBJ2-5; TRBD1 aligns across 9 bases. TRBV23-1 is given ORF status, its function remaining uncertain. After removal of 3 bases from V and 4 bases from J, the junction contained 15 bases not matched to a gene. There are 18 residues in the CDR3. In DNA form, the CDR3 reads TGCGCCAGCAGTCACCCCGATACAGGGGGCGCAAGTAGAGAGACCCAGTACTTC. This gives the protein CASSHPDTGGASRETQYF.

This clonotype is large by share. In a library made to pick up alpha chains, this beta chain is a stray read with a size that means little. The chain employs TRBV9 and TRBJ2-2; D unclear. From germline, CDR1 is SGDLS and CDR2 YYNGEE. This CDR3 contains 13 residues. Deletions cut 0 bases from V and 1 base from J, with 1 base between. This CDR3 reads CASSVENTGELFF. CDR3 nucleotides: TGTGCCAGCAGCGTAGAGAACACCGGGGAGCTGTTTTTT.

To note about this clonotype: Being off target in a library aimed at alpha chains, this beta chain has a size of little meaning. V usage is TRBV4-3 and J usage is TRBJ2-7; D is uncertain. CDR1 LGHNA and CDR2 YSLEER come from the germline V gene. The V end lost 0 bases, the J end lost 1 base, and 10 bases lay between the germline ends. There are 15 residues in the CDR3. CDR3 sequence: CASSQDSSLSYEQYF. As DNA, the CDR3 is TGCGCCAGCAGCCAAGATAGCTCACTATCCTACGAGCAGTACTTC.

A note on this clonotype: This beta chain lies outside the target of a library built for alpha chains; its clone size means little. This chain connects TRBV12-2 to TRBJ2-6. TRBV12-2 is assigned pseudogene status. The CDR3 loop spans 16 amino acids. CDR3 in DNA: TGTGCAAGTCGCTTAGTTCCCCCTCTGTGGGCCAACGTCCTGACTTTC. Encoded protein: CASRLVPPLWANVLTF.

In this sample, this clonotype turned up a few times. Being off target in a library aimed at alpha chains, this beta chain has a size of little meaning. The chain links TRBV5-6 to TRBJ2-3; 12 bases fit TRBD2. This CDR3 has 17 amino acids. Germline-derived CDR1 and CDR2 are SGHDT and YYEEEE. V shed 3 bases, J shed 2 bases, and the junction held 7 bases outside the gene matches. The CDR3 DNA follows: TGTGCCAGCAGCTCCAGACTAGCGGGGGTTATCACAGATACGCAGTATTTT. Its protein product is CASSSRLAGVITDTQYF.

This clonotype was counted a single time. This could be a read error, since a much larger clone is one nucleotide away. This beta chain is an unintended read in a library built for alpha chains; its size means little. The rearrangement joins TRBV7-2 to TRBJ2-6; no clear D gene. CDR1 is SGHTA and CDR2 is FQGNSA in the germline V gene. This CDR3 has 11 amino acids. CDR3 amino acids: CASGLANVLTF. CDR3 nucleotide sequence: TGTGCCAGCGGCTTAGCCAACGTCCTGACTTTC.